The clone carrying this TCR beta chain appeared once. Its antigen is unknown. The conserved final phenylalanine or tryptophan is absent from the CDR3, which likely points to a read error. The DNA is left out, because the CDR3 cannot be placed on it with certainty; the CDR3 is given as TCRdb lists it. The data belong to a study of siplizumab effects on memory and regulatory T cells. General study points: It was not possible to assign a naive or memory phenotype to roughly 75-97% of proliferating CD4+ or CD8+ clones. Under siplizumab, alloreactive sequences traced to unstimulated CD4+ memory cells were significantly reduced. For mappable alloreactive CD4+ clones, the mean Treg-derived fraction was approximately 69% with siplizumab and roughly 25% in controls.

It was 95,000 to 100,000 TCR templates that were assayed per sample. Here immunoSEQ multiplex PCR was the method, and the copy in TCRdb shows in-frame clones only, minus some. The sample shows 99,000 or so clones, over 85% of them seen only once. The source of this sequence is a human donor in good health. What was sequenced was Tregs sorted from blood.

CDR3 sequence: CASSLVGQSSLI. The genes are TRBV11-2 and TRBJ2-7; the table gives TRBD1 as D, unverified against the DNA. Termini included, the CDR3 measures 12 amino acids. The germline V gene has CDR1 SGHAT and CDR2 FQNNGV.